This TCR beta chain was sequenced during a study of T cells in Graves' hyperthyroidism and ophthalmopathy. Study outcomes and limitations: Most thyroid-expanded clonotypes above 0.001 were also found in blood.

In germline, CDR1 is SEHNR, CDR2 FQNEAQ (reference sequence). CDR3 length equals 16 residues. This clonotype turned up a few times. Its antigen is unknown. A read error may account for a junction end that differs from germline. Researchers amplified the TCR beta CDR3 regions from RNA transcripts. TCR CDR3 underwent first-round RT-PCR with the HTBI primer set. TCRdb recomputed calls from the multiplex PCR reads with MiXCR, one row per CDR3 protein. The table shows over 250,000 distinct CDR3 sequences, with roughly 13% occurring only once. The chain uses TRBV7-9 and TRBJ1-3; a possible D gene is TRBD1 (5 bases). The source of this sequence is a woman between 40 and 50 years old with Graves' ophthalmopathy. The specimen sequenced was blood. CDR3 sequence: CASSSPDSRSGNTIYF. The DNA for the CDR3 is TGTGCCAGCAGCTCCCCAGACAGCAGATCTGGAAATACCATATATTTT.